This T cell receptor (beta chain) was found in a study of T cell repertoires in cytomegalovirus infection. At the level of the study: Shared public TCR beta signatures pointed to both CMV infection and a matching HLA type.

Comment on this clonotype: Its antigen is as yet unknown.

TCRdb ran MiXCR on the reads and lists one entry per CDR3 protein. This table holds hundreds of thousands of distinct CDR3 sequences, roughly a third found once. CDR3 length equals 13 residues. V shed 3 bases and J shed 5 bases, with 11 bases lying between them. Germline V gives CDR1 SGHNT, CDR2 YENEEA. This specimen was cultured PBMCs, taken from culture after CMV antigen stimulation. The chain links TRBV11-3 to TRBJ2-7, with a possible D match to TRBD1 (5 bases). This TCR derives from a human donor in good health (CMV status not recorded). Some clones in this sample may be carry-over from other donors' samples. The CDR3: CASSLQGKDEQYF. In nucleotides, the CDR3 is TGTGCCAGCAGCTTGCAGGGCAAGGACGAGCAGTACTTC. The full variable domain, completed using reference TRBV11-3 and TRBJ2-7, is EAGVVQSPRYKIIEKKQPVAFWCNPISGHNTLYWYLQNLGQGPELLIRYENEEAVDDSQLPKDRFSAERLKGVDSTLKIQPAELGDSAVYLCASSLQGKDEQYFGPGTRLTVT.